This is a list of T cell receptor beta chains from one sample in a study of T cells in localized non-small cell lung cancer. This table comes from immunoSEQ multiplex PCR, and its TCRdb copy is limited to in-frame clones, with some not included. The table shows about 18,000 clones, with over 75% occurring only once. Sequenced here: peripheral blood, sampled before any cancer treatment. All receptors derive from a female donor over 55 with stage I lung adenocarcinoma. Each CDR3 is given with its conserved first and last residue. A D gene is named only where the DNA matches it firmly. Part of the rows lack a size; the others show once, few, many or a class for expanded clones.

V gene: TRBV18; D gene: TRBD2; J gene: TRBJ2-5; clone size: once; CDR3 DNA: TGTGCCAGCTCACCGCAGGGAGGGGAGACCCAGTACTTC; CDR3 protein: CASSPQGGETQYF
V gene: TRBV13; D gene: NA; J gene: TRBJ1-3; clone size: NA; CDR3 DNA: TGTGCCAGCAGCATTAACAGGTTCGGTTCCATATATTTT; CDR3 protein: CASSINRFGSIYF
V gene: TRBV7-2; D gene: NA; J gene: TRBJ2-1; clone size: NA; CDR3 DNA: TGTGCCAGCTCCAAACTGCCCTCCGCGGGATTCTTC; CDR3 protein: CASSKLPSAGFF
V gene: TRBV4-3; D gene: NA; J gene: TRBJ1-1; clone size: NA; CDR3 DNA: TGCGCCAGCAGCCGATCGGCAGGTCAACTTGGAGGACTGAACACTGAAGCTTTCTTT; CDR3 protein: CASSRSAGQLGGLNTEAFF
V gene: TRBV6-1; D gene: NA; J gene: TRBJ1-5; clone size: NA; CDR3 DNA: TGTGCCAGCAGTCCTGGGCCAGACTTCTATCAGCCCCAGCATTTT; CDR3 protein: CASSPGPDFYQPQHF
V gene: TRBV27; D gene: NA; J gene: TRBJ1-1; clone size: NA; CDR3 DNA: TGTGCCAGCAGTTTTAAGGGTTGGGGGACCATGAACACTGAAGCTTTCTTT; CDR3 protein: CASSFKGWGTMNTEAFF
V gene: TRBV28; D gene: NA; J gene: TRBJ1-4; clone size: NA; CDR3 DNA: TGTGCCAGCAGTTTGATCTGGACTGAAAAACTGTTTTTT; CDR3 protein: CASSLIWTEKLFF
V gene: TRBV29-1; D gene: TRBD1; J gene: TRBJ1-2; clone size: NA; CDR3 DNA: TGCAGCGTGGGACAGCAATTTAACTATGGCTACACCTTC; CDR3 protein: CSVGQQFNYGYTF
V gene: TRBV30; D gene: NA; J gene: TRBJ1-6; clone size: NA; CDR3 DNA: TGTGCCTGGAGTCCCAAGGGTCAGCTTAATTCACCCCTCCACTTT; CDR3 protein: CAWSPKGQLNSPLHF
V gene: TRBV29-1; D gene: NA; J gene: TRBJ2-7; clone size: once; CDR3 DNA: TGCAGCGTTGAGGTCTACGAGCAGTACTTC; CDR3 protein: CSVEVYEQYF
V gene: TRBV19; D gene: NA; J gene: TRBJ1-1; clone size: few; CDR3 DNA: TGTGCCAGTAGTATAGGAGGAATCGAAGCTTTCTTT; CDR3 protein: CASSIGGIEAFF
V gene: TRBV30; D gene: TRBD1; J gene: TRBJ2-2; clone size: few; CDR3 DNA: TGTGCCTGGAGTACCCAGGGGGCAACGGGCACCGGGGAGCTGTTTTTT; CDR3 protein: CAWSTQGATGTGELFF
V gene: TRBV2; D gene: NA; J gene: TRBJ2-2; clone size: NA; CDR3 DNA: TGTGCCAGCAGGTCCGGAGAGGGGGTTCGAACCGGGGAGCTGTTTTTT; CDR3 protein: CASRSGEGVRTGELFF
V gene: TRBV11-1; D gene: NA; J gene: TRBJ2-5; clone size: NA; CDR3 DNA: TGTGCCAGCAGCTTAGCCCGGAGGGGGCATGGGGAGACCCAGTACTTC; CDR3 protein: CASSLARRGHGETQYF
V gene: TRBV6-6; D gene: NA; J gene: TRBJ1-6; clone size: NA; CDR3 DNA: TGTGCCAGCATCCCCGGGAGGGGGGAGGAGAATTCACCCCTCCACTTT; CDR3 protein: CASIPGRGEENSPLHF
V gene: TRBV29-1; D gene: NA; J gene: TRBJ2-7; clone size: NA; CDR3 DNA: TGCAGCGTAGACGAACAGGGTTACGAGCAGTACTTC; CDR3 protein: CSVDEQGYEQYF
V gene: TRBV19; D gene: TRBD2; J gene: TRBJ2-5; clone size: NA; CDR3 DNA: TGCCACAGGCTAGCGGGGGGAGCTGTACCAAGAGACCAGTACTTC; CDR3 protein: CHRLAGGAVPRDQYF
V gene: TRBV29-1; D gene: NA; J gene: TRBJ1-2; clone size: NA; CDR3 DNA: TGCAGCGTTCTGGACTATGGCTACACCTTC; CDR3 protein: CSVLDYGYTF
V gene: TRBV29-1; D gene: NA; J gene: TRBJ1-1; clone size: NA; CDR3 DNA: TGCAGCGTTGTTCGGGGGTCGATGGAAAACACTGAAGCTTTCTTT; CDR3 protein: CSVVRGSMENTEAFF
V gene: TRBV9; D gene: NA; J gene: TRBJ1-5; clone size: NA; CDR3 DNA: TGTGCCAGCAGCCGACATTATTCTCAGCCCCAGCATTTT; CDR3 protein: CASSRHYSQPQHF
V gene: TRBV5-1; D gene: NA; J gene: TRBJ2-1; clone size: NA; CDR3 DNA: TGCGCCAGCAGCCCGCAGGGAGACAATGAGCAGTTCTTC; CDR3 protein: CASSPQGDNEQFF
V gene: TRBV7-9; D gene: NA; J gene: TRBJ1-1; clone size: NA; CDR3 DNA: TGTGCCAGCAGCTTATACAGGGTGAACACTGAAGCTTTCTTT; CDR3 protein: CASSLYRVNTEAFF
V gene: TRBV2; D gene: NA; J gene: TRBJ2-2; clone size: few; CDR3 DNA: TGTGCCAGCACCCTAGGGGTCGGGGGAGACACCGGGGAGCTGTTTTTT; CDR3 protein: CASTLGVGGDTGELFF
V gene: TRBV7-2; D gene: TRBD1; J gene: TRBJ1-4; clone size: NA; CDR3 DNA: TGTGCCAGCAGCTTAGCCAGGGGGAATGAAAAACTGTTTTTT; CDR3 protein: CASSLARGNEKLFF
V gene: TRBV7-9; D gene: TRBD2; J gene: TRBJ2-7; clone size: NA; CDR3 DNA: TGTGCCAGCAGCAGAGTGACTAGCGGGGGGTCCTACGAGCAGTACTTC; CDR3 protein: CASSRVTSGGSYEQYF
V gene: TRBV5-6; D gene: NA; J gene: TRBJ2-1; clone size: NA; CDR3 DNA: TGTGCCAGCAGCCCCGTTCGGGGGAACTCAGGGAATGAGCAGTTCTTC; CDR3 protein: CASSPVRGNSGNEQFF
V gene: TRBV4-1; D gene: TRBD2; J gene: TRBJ2-7; clone size: NA; CDR3 DNA: TGCGCCAGCAGCCTTCTAGCGGGGGGGCCGTACGAGCAGTACTTC; CDR3 protein: CASSLLAGGPYEQYF
V gene: TRBV18; D gene: NA; J gene: TRBJ2-1; clone size: NA; CDR3 DNA: TGTGCCAGCTCACCACCGAGACGAGAATACAATGAGCAGTTCTTC; CDR3 protein: CASSPPRREYNEQFF
V gene: TRBV5-1; D gene: NA; J gene: TRBJ2-2; clone size: NA; CDR3 DNA: TGCGCCGGCAGCTTGTCGGACACCGGGGAGCTGTTTTTT; CDR3 protein: CAGSLSDTGELFF
V gene: TRBV27; D gene: NA; J gene: TRBJ2-3; clone size: NA; CDR3 DNA: TGTGCCAGCAGTTCTATGTCAGGGTCGGGTACGCAGTATTTT; CDR3 protein: CASSSMSGSGTQYF
V gene: TRBV7-9; D gene: NA; J gene: TRBJ2-5; clone size: NA; CDR3 DNA: TGTGCCAGCAGCTTAGCGGCGGGGCGGGAGACCCAGTACTTC; CDR3 protein: CASSLAAGRETQYF
V gene: TRBV7-2; D gene: NA; J gene: TRBJ1-3; clone size: NA; CDR3 DNA: TGTGCCAGCAGCCCCTTGGGCCTCTCTGGAAACACCATATATTTT; CDR3 protein: CASSPLGLSGNTIYF
V gene: TRBV6-1; D gene: NA; J gene: TRBJ1-5; clone size: few; CDR3 DNA: TGTGCCAGCAGTGATTCAGATTATAGCAATCAGCCCCAGCATTTT; CDR3 protein: CASSDSDYSNQPQHF
V gene: TRBV7-9; D gene: NA; J gene: TRBJ2-5; clone size: NA; CDR3 DNA: TGTGCCAGCAGCCCTTCTCAAGAGACCCAGTACTTC; CDR3 protein: CASSPSQETQYF
V gene: TRBV2; D gene: TRBD2; J gene: TRBJ2-3; clone size: NA; CDR3 DNA: TGTGCCAGCGAGAGCGGGGGGGCCGACACAGATACGCAGTATTTT; CDR3 protein: CASESGGADTDTQYF
V gene: TRBV7-9; D gene: NA; J gene: TRBJ1-2; clone size: few; CDR3 DNA: TGTGCCAGCAGCTTCGGCAGGGAATATGGCTACACCTTC; CDR3 protein: CASSFGREYGYTF
V gene: TRBV27; D gene: NA; J gene: TRBJ2-3; clone size: NA; CDR3 DNA: TGTGCCAGCTGGAACGGGGCAGATACGCAGTATTTT; CDR3 protein: CASWNGADTQYF
V gene: TRBV6-5; D gene: TRBD1; J gene: TRBJ1-1; clone size: NA; CDR3 DNA: TGTGCCAGCAGTTACGACGGACAGGGTTCGAAAGCTTTCTTT; CDR3 protein: CASSYDGQGSKAFF
V gene: TRBV9; D gene: TRBD2; J gene: TRBJ2-3; clone size: NA; CDR3 DNA: TGTGCCAGCAGCGTAGGGCTAGCGGGGCTCACAGATACGCAGTATTTT; CDR3 protein: CASSVGLAGLTDTQYF
V gene: TRBV5-4; D gene: NA; J gene: TRBJ1-2; clone size: once; CDR3 DNA: TGTGCCAGTAACCCCGGCAACCCGGGGGACGGCTACACCTTC; CDR3 protein: CASNPGNPGDGYTF
V gene: TRBV6-1; D gene: TRBD2; J gene: TRBJ2-7; clone size: NA; CDR3 DNA: TGTGCCAGCAGTGAACTGGGAGCGGGAGCCTACGAGCAGTACTTC; CDR3 protein: CASSELGAGAYEQYF
V gene: TRBV18; D gene: NA; J gene: TRBJ2-1; clone size: NA; CDR3 DNA: TGTGCCAGCTCACCGCCGGTAAACTACAATGAGCAGTTCTTC; CDR3 protein: CASSPPVNYNEQFF
V gene: TRBV2; D gene: NA; J gene: TRBJ1-1; clone size: NA; CDR3 DNA: TGTGCCAGCAGCGGTGGGGAAGGCACTGAAGCTTTCTTT; CDR3 protein: CASSGGEGTEAFF
V gene: TRBV9; D gene: NA; J gene: TRBJ2-3; clone size: NA; CDR3 DNA: TGTGCCAGCAGCGCTCGGAGCGGACCACAATATACGCAGTATTTT; CDR3 protein: CASSARSGPQYTQYF
V gene: TRBV9; D gene: NA; J gene: TRBJ2-1; clone size: NA; CDR3 DNA: TGTGCCAGCAGCTCAGACGGGCCGAAGCAGTTCTTC; CDR3 protein: CASSSDGPKQFF
V gene: TRBV10-3; D gene: NA; J gene: TRBJ2-7; clone size: NA; CDR3 DNA: TGTGCCATCAGTACCCCTCCTCCGCAGGGCGAGCAGTACTTC; CDR3 protein: CAISTPPPQGEQYF
V gene: TRBV5-4; D gene: TRBD1; J gene: TRBJ2-7; clone size: once; CDR3 DNA: TGTGCCAGCAGCCTGCCGCGACAGGGGGCGCACGAGCAGTACTTC; CDR3 protein: CASSLPRQGAHEQYF
V gene: TRBV10-2; D gene: NA; J gene: TRBJ1-5; clone size: few; CDR3 DNA: TGCGCCAGCAGTGAGTCGAGGGGGCAGCCCCAGCATTTT; CDR3 protein: CASSESRGQPQHF
V gene: TRBV29-1; D gene: TRBD1; J gene: TRBJ1-1; clone size: NA; CDR3 DNA: TGCAGCGTTGCGACAGGGGGAGTCACTGAAGCTTTCTTT; CDR3 protein: CSVATGGVTEAFF
V gene: TRBV19; D gene: NA; J gene: TRBJ1-2; clone size: NA; CDR3 DNA: TGTGCCAGTGAATACCCGGACGCCGGAGGGGTCGGCTACACCTTC; CDR3 protein: CASEYPDAGGVGYTF
V gene: TRBV27; D gene: TRBD1; J gene: TRBJ1-2; clone size: NA; CDR3 DNA: TGTGCCAGCAGGACGGGACAGAACTATGGCTACACCTTC; CDR3 protein: CASRTGQNYGYTF
V gene: TRBV5-6; D gene: NA; J gene: TRBJ1-1; clone size: NA; CDR3 DNA: TGTGCCAGCAGCGTCACGGGACGGATGAACACTGAAGCTTTCTTT; CDR3 protein: CASSVTGRMNTEAFF
V gene: TRBV9; D gene: TRBD2; J gene: TRBJ2-7; clone size: NA; CDR3 DNA: TGTGCCAGCAGCGGGGAGGGGGCTAGCGGGGTAAATCCCTACGAGCAGTACTTC; CDR3 protein: CASSGEGASGVNPYEQYF
V gene: TRBV27; D gene: NA; J gene: TRBJ2-1; clone size: NA; CDR3 DNA: TGTGCCAGCAGTGCCCCATTGTACCGGGACTACAATGAGCAGTTCTTC; CDR3 protein: CASSAPLYRDYNEQFF
V gene: TRBV5-6; D gene: NA; J gene: TRBJ1-1; clone size: NA; CDR3 DNA: TGTGCCAGCAGCTTGCCGTTCAGGGGCACTGAAGCTTTCTTT; CDR3 protein: CASSLPFRGTEAFF
V gene: TRBV7-2; D gene: NA; J gene: TRBJ1-5; clone size: NA; CDR3 DNA: TGTGCCAGCAGCTTATTATCATCCAGAGCCTTCGAGGAGCCCCAGCATTTT; CDR3 protein: CASSLLSSRAFEEPQHF